Below are 9 T cell receptor beta chains sequenced from a single sample in a study of beta chain features in type 1 diabetes. Isolated RNA was reverse transcribed in full, so expressed TCRB transcripts were sequenced. The repertoire was sequenced with immunoSEQ multiplex PCR; TCRdb's copy has only in-frame clones and lacks some. The data hold about 270,000 clones, with 13% to 15% observed a single time. Study-level points and caveats: Type 1 diabetes patients had TCRB CDR3s that were shorter (moderately but significantly so) in all four CD4+ subsets.

These TCRs are of unknown antigen specificity. The sequencing input was naive CD4+ T cells from blood. These receptors came from a man aged 30-40 years with type 1 diabetes.

V usage is TRBV10-3 and J usage is TRBJ2-1, with TRBD2 as a possible D gene (6 bases). CDR3 length: 12 amino acids. Germline V gene sequence: CDR1 ENHRY, CDR2 SYGVKD. Trimming left V 4 bases short and J 9 bases short, with 10 bases between. Here the CDR3 reads CAISAGVGEQFF. CDR3 nucleotide sequence: TGTGCCATCAGTGCGGGAGTTGGTGAGCAGTTCTTC.

This clone showed up just a few times. This chain joins TRBV5-1 and TRBJ2-1, with TRBD2 matching over 8 bases. Unmatched junction bases numbered 12, after V lost 4 bases and J lost 12 bases. The CDR3 consists of 14 residues. CDR1 is SGHRS and CDR2 is YFSETQ in the germline V gene. The CDR3 DNA follows: TGCGCCAGCAGCCCCGCCGGAGTAGCGGGACCGCAGTTCTTC. Its protein is CASSPAGVAGPQFF.

The V call is TRBV7-3, the J call TRBJ2-1; D is unclear. The CDR3 extends over 13 amino acids. The ends were cut back, 3 bases at V and 5 bases at J, with 8 bases in the middle. CDR1 and CDR2 (germline): SGHTA, FQGTGA. DNA for the CDR3: TGTGCCAGCAGCTTGTCAAATGACAATGAGCAGTTCTTC. Protein: CASSLSNDNEQFF.

This chain uses TRBV29-1 with TRBJ2-2, with 14 bases that match TRBD2. The CDR3 contains 17 residues. J was trimmed by 7 bases and V by 7 bases; bases with no gene match: 14. Germline values: CDR1 SQVTM, CDR2 ANQGSEA. CDR3 loop: CSAFGTSGSGLLGELFF. As DNA, the CDR3 is TGCAGCGCCTTCGGGACTAGCGGGAGTGGGTTGCTCGGGGAGCTGTTTTTT.

In its sample, this clone was seen a few times. This rearrangement joins TRBV29-1 to TRBJ1-1; D is undetermined. V dropped 3 bases and J dropped 7 bases, with 12 bases sitting between them. CDR3 length equals 12 residues. Germline CDR1 reads SQVTM; CDR2 reads ANQGSEA. The CDR3 here is CSVDHRHSEAFF. CDR3 DNA sequence: TGCAGCGTTGACCACCGACATAGTGAAGCTTTCTTT.

This clone was observed a handful of times. The rearrangement links TRBV7-9 to TRBJ1-2; 7 bases match TRBD1. V was clipped by 3 bases and J by 7 bases; unmatched bases: 5. In germline, CDR1 is SEHNR, CDR2 FQNEAQ (reference sequence). This CDR3 spans 13 amino acids. CDR3 nucleotide sequence: TGTGCCAGCAGCTTGGAAGGGGGCCGTGGCTACACCTTC. The encoded protein is CASSLEGGRGYTF.

This clone was found a few times. This CDR3 reads CASRGNTEAFF. The DNA of the CDR3 is TGTGCCAGCAGGGGCAACACTGAAGCTTTCTTT. The chain carries TRBV27 and TRBJ1-1; unclear D gene. Trimming shortened V by 6 bases and J by 2 bases, and 4 bases separated the two germline ends. The germline CDR1 and CDR2 sequences are MNHEY and SMNVEV (reference sequence). The CDR3 runs 11 residues.

The rearrangement links TRBV6-6 to TRBJ1-2; D ambiguous. From germline, CDR1 is MNHNY and CDR2 SVGAGI (reference sequence). Trimming pared 6 bases from V and 8 bases from J, leaving 13 bases between. The CDR3 length is 12 residues. The CDR3 reads CASRLSGGGYTF. The CDR3, as DNA: TGTGCCAGCAGACTCTCGGGTGGGGGCTACACCTTC.

This clone was picked up a small number of times. The rearrangement links TRBV2 to TRBJ1-3; D remains unclear. V shed 4 bases and J shed 2 bases, with 12 bases lying between them. This CDR3 comprises 15 residues. Germline CDR1 reads SNHLY; CDR2 reads FYNNEI. This chain's CDR3 is CASSGEGGAGNTIYF. Written as DNA, the CDR3 is TGTGCCAGCAGTGGTGAAGGAGGAGCTGGAAACACCATATATTTT.